A single sample is the source of the 26 T cell receptor beta chains below, sequenced in a study of blood T cell repertoires in COVID-19. Here immunoSEQ multiplex PCR was the method, and the copy in TCRdb shows in-frame clones only, minus some. This sample has roughly 100,000 clones, with roughly 87% found just once. The sequenced material came from peripheral blood. The receptors stem from a woman aged 80 or older in a cohort sampled during active COVID-19.

A single count supports this clone. The V gene is TRBV10-3, the J gene TRBJ2-1, with TRBD2 matching over 7 bases. This CDR3 is built from 14 residues. The V gene's germline CDR1 is ENHRY and CDR2 SYGVKD. V lost 3 bases and J lost 3; bases outside the gene matches: 2. The CDR3 here is CAISDGTNYNEQFF. The CDR3 DNA follows: TGTGCCATCAGTGACGGGACTAACTACAATGAGCAGTTCTTC.

This clone occurred a few times. The chain employs TRBV6-5 and TRBJ1-6; a possible D gene is TRBD1 (5 bases). Trimming pared 0 bases from V and 1 base from J, leaving 7 bases between. The CDR3 is 16 residues long. Germline-derived CDR1 and CDR2 are MNHEY and SVGAGI. CDR3 sequence: CASSYSAGSYNSPLHF. The CDR3 nucleotides read TGTGCCAGCAGTTACTCGGCAGGGTCCTATAATTCACCCCTCCACTTT.

The chain couples TRBV6-5 to TRBJ2-7, with D unclear. Per the germline V gene, CDR1 is MNHEY and CDR2 is SVGAGI. This CDR3 spans 14 amino acids. V dropped 2 bases and J dropped 0 bases, with 8 bases sitting between them. CDR3 sequence: CASSYLSSSYEQYF. CDR3 nucleotide sequence: TGTGCCAGCAGTTACCTTAGCAGCTCCTACGAGCAGTACTTC.

This chain connects TRBV6-5 to TRBJ2-2; tentatively, D is TRBD2 (6 bases). V lost 7 bases and J 1 base, leaving 13 bases between the germline ends. This CDR3 spans 15 amino acids. Germline CDR1 and CDR2: MNHEY and SVGAGI. The CDR3 coding sequence is TGTGCCAGCATCCCCGGGACTCTGAACACCGGGGAGCTGTTTTTT. This encodes CASIPGTLNTGELFF.

The genes are TRBV6-4 and TRBJ1-1; 8 bases map to TRBD1. CDR3 length: 12 amino acids. Trimming took 8 bases from V and 3 from J; bases not matched to a gene: 2. Germline CDR1 and CDR2: MRHNA and SNTAGT. Here the CDR3 DNA reads TGTGCCAGCCAGGACAGGGACACTGAAGCTTTCTTT. Residues: CASQDRDTEAFF.

This clone came up a few times. This chain joins TRBV5-4 and TRBJ2-3, with D maybe TRBD1 (5 bases). Trimming left V 0 bases short and J 1 base short, with 9 bases between. Germline V gene lookup returns CDR1 SGHNT and CDR2 YYREEE (reference sequence). The CDR3 totals 15 residues. The CDR3 sequence is CASSLGGRGTDTQYF. The CDR3 DNA follows: TGTGCCAGCAGCTTGGGCGGCAGGGGCACAGATACGCAGTATTTT.

The chain uses TRBV7-3 and TRBJ2-1, with 7 bases aligning to TRBD2. The CDR3 is 14 amino acids. J was trimmed by 9 bases and V by 2 bases; bases with no gene match: 7. CDR1 is SGHTA, CDR2 FQGTGA, per germline. CDR3 sequence (DNA): TGTGCCAGCAGCTTAGGTGTAGGGGAGGGTGAGCAGTTCTTC. Residues: CASSLGVGEGEQFF.

The gene calls are TRBV5-1 and TRBJ2-2; TRBD1 aligns across 7 bases. Germline assignment: CDR1 SGHRS and CDR2 YFSETQ. V shed 0 bases and J 4 bases; nucleotides not matched to a gene: 3. CDR3 length equals 15 residues. The CDR3, as DNA: TGCGCCAGCAGCTTGGCGGCAGGGGGCACCGGGGAGCTGTTTTTT. Translation: CASSLAAGGTGELFF. The full variable domain, rest sourced from reference TRBV5-1 and TRBJ2-2, is KAGVTQTPRYLIKTRGQQVTLSCSPISGHRSVSWYQQTPGQGLQFLFEYFSETQRNKGNFPGRFSGRQFSNSRSEMNVSTLELGDSALYLCASSLAAGGTGELFFGEGSRLTVL.

The chain is built from TRBV6-5 and TRBJ2-5; 9 nucleotides align to TRBD1. The V and J ends lost 6 bases and 6 bases, in that order; junction bases with no gene match: 11. The CDR3 is made up of 15 amino acids. Germline lookup yields CDR1 MNHEY and CDR2 SVGAGI. The CDR3 reads CASRPGQGRLQTQYF. The CDR3 DNA reads TGTGCCAGCAGGCCGGGACAGGGACGCCTGCAGACCCAGTACTTC.

This clone was seen once. The V call is TRBV3-1 (or the pseudogene TRBV3-2), the J call TRBJ2-7; D remains unclear. Trimming took 2 bases from V and 3 from J, leaving 11 bases between them. Looked up from germline, CDR1 is LGHDT and CDR2 is YNNKEL (reference sequence). The CDR3 has 14 residues. CDR3 region: CASSQQTRNYEQYF. The CDR3 bases are TGTGCCAGCAGCCAACAGACGCGGAACTACGAGCAGTACTTC.

The CDR3 loop reads CASGQVTYEQYF. The CDR3 DNA follows: TGTGCCAGCGGACAGGTTACCTACGAGCAGTACTTC. V and J are TRBV7-9 and TRBJ2-7; 7 bases match TRBD1. Germline V CDR1 and CDR2: SEHNR, FQNEAQ (reference sequence). V was pared by 8 bases and J by 2 bases, with 3 bases of the junction left unmatched. CDR3 size: 12 residues. Full variable domain (missing parts from reference TRBV7-9 and TRBJ2-7): DTGVSQNPRHKITKRGQNVTFRCDPISEHNRLYWYRQTLGQGPEFLTYFQNEAQLEKSRLLSDRFSAERPKGSFSTLEIQRTEQGDSAMYLCASGQVTYEQYFGPGTRLTVT.

The rearrangement links TRBV10-2 to TRBJ2-1, with 10 bases fitting TRBD2. V shed 6 bases, J shed 7 bases, and the junction held 18 bases outside the gene matches. Per germline, CDR1 WSHSY and CDR2 SAAADI. The CDR3 sequence is 18 residues long. The CDR3 is CASSGTRTSGDRANEQFF. In DNA form, the CDR3 reads TGCGCCAGCAGCGGAACGCGGACTAGCGGAGACCGCGCTAATGAGCAGTTCTTC.

The chain has TRBV25-1 and TRBJ2-1; 9 bases map to TRBD1. Trimming at V came to 5 bases and at J to 8 bases, leaving 10 bases not matched to a gene. Germline values: CDR1 MGHDK, CDR2 SYGVNS. CDR3 size: 15 residues. This CDR3 reads CASSPPGTGKDEQFF. In DNA form, the CDR3 reads TGTGCCAGCAGTCCCCCCGGGACAGGGAAGGATGAGCAGTTCTTC.

The chain carries TRBV14 and TRBJ2-3, with 8 bases identical to TRBD2. J lost 2 bases, V lost 4 bases, and 8 bases had no gene match. CDR1 is SGHDN, CDR2 FVKESK, per germline. The CDR3 loop spans 16 amino acids. The CDR3 DNA reads TGTGCCAGCAGCCCCCTTGGCGGGAGGTTCACAGATACGCAGTATTTT. This gives the protein CASSPLGGRFTDTQYF.

J is TRBJ2-1 and V is TRBV6-4; 9 positions agree with TRBD2. There are 15 residues in the CDR3. The trim removed 4 bases at V and 6 bases at J, leaving 7 bases unmatched. Germline V gene lookup returns CDR1 MRHNA and CDR2 SNTAGT. In nucleotides, the CDR3 is TGTGCCAGCAGTGTCGTGGCGGGGGGGCCCAATGAGCAGTTCTTC. Translating it yields CASSVVAGGPNEQFF.

The rearrangement joins TRBV18 to TRBJ1-2, with 8 bases aligning to TRBD1. Germline lookup yields CDR1 KGHSH and CDR2 LQKENI. Losses at the gene ends were 1 base for V and 6 bases for J; bases not matched to a gene: 7. This CDR3 has 15 amino acids. The DNA for the CDR3 is TGTGCCAGCTCACCACGGACAGGGAAGGAGGATGGCTACACCTTC. Translation gives CASSPRTGKEDGYTF.

V gene TRBV18 combines with J gene TRBJ1-6; 8 bases map to TRBD1. This CDR3 has 14 amino acids. V was clipped by 2 bases and J by 9 bases; unmatched bases: 3. Germline CDR1 is KGHSH and CDR2 is LQKENI. CDR3 loop: CASSPGQGISPLHF. In DNA form, the CDR3 reads TGTGCCAGCTCACCAGGACAGGGTATTTCACCCCTCCACTTT.

J is TRBJ1-1 and V is TRBV5-6; D unresolved. Germline V gene data show CDR1 as SGHDT and CDR2 as YYEEEE. This CDR3 has 14 amino acids. Trimming shortened V by 0 bases and J by 1 base, and 7 bases separated the two germline ends. The CDR3 sequence is CASSLDPRNTEAFF. The CDR3 DNA is TGTGCCAGCAGCTTGGATCCGAGGAACACTGAAGCTTTCTTT. Supplemented by reference TRBV5-6 and TRBJ1-1, the full variable domain reads DAGVTQSPTHLIKTRGQQVTLRCSPKSGHDTVSWYQQALGQGPQFIFQYYEEEERQRGNFPDRFSGHQFPNYSSELNVNALLLGDSALYLCASSLDPRNTEAFFGQGTRLTVV.

The chain has TRBV2 and TRBJ1-3; D is undetermined. V was pared by 4 bases and J by 4 bases, with 11 bases between. There are 14 residues in the CDR3. Germline V gene lookup returns CDR1 SNHLY and CDR2 FYNNEI. The CDR3 bases are TGTGCCAGCAGTGCGGGGTCGAGAGGAAACACCATATATTTT. Translating gives CASSAGSRGNTIYF.

This clone showed up just once. The CDR3 nucleotides read TGTGCCAGCAGCCGCAAAAAACACAACACTGAAGCTTTCTTT. This sequence encodes CASSRKKHNTEAFF. The chain recombines TRBV21-1 with TRBJ1-1; the table's D call of TRBD1 was not tested on the DNA. TRBV21-1 is termed a pseudogene. The CDR3 is made up of 14 amino acids.

The genes are TRBV6-6 and TRBJ1-1; 9 positions match TRBD1. This CDR3 has 14 residues. Germline V gene data show CDR1 as MNHNY and CDR2 as SVGAGI (reference sequence). The V and J ends lost 4 bases and 6 bases, in that order; junction bases with no gene match: 6. The CDR3 DNA is TGTGCCAGCAGTTCAAGGACAGGGGAGGCTGAAGCTTTCTTT. Protein sequence: CASSSRTGEAEAFF.

The V and J genes are TRBV29-1 and TRBJ2-3; 8 bases are shared with TRBD2. V was pared by 3 bases and J by 3 bases, with 5 bases of the junction left unmatched. The length of the CDR3 is 14 residues. CDR1 is SQVTM and CDR2 is ANQGSEA in the germline V gene. The CDR3 DNA sequence: TGCAGCGTTGAGCTAGCGGGCGTAACAGATACGCAGTATTTT. It is translated as CSVELAGVTDTQYF.

The chain is built from TRBV15 and TRBJ2-6; 7 bases match TRBD1. The CDR3 is made up of 16 amino acids. J was trimmed by 4 bases and V by 5 bases; bases with no gene match: 8. Looked up from germline, CDR1 is LNHNV and CDR2 is YYDKDF (reference sequence). The CDR3: CATSLTGPAGANVLTF. The DNA for the CDR3 is TGTGCCACCAGCTTGACAGGGCCGGCGGGGGCCAACGTCCTGACTTTC. Using reference TRBV15 and TRBJ2-6 for the parts outside the CDR3, the full variable domain is DAMVIQNPRYQVTQFGKPVTLSCSQTLNHNVMYWYQQKSSQAPKLLFHYYDKDFNNEADTPDNFQSRRPNTSFCFLDIRSPGLGDTAMYLCATSLTGPAGANVLTFGAGSRLTVL.

The V and J genes are TRBV5-1 and TRBJ1-2; no clear D gene. CDR1 is SGHRS, CDR2 YFSETQ, per germline. CDR3 length: 14 residues. Trimming took 0 bases from V and 4 from J, leaving 10 bases between them. In DNA, the CDR3 is TGCGCCAGCAGCTTGGCCCGGGATTCCTATGGCTACACCTTC. It encodes CASSLARDSYGYTF.

This chain connects TRBV3-1 (or the pseudogene TRBV3-2) to TRBJ1-1; TRBD1 matches 7 bases. CDR3 length equals 13 residues. J was trimmed by 4 bases and V by 10 bases; bases with no gene match: 9. The germline V gene has CDR1 LGHDT and CDR2 YNNKEL (reference sequence). The CDR3 is CAIGGAPGTEAFF. CDR3 in DNA: TGTGCCATAGGGGGCGCCCCGGGCACTGAAGCTTTCTTT.

The chain employs TRBV18 and TRBJ2-1, with D tentatively TRBD2 (5 bases). Germline CDR1 reads KGHSH; CDR2 reads LQKENI. The ends were cut back, 1 base at V and 7 bases at J, with 17 bases in the middle. This CDR3 has 16 residues. The CDR3 is CASSPREGNGLNEQFF. CDR3 nucleotide sequence: TGTGCCAGCTCACCACGTGAGGGTAATGGTCTGAATGAGCAGTTCTTC. Supplemented by reference TRBV18 and TRBJ2-1, the full variable domain reads NAGVMQNPRHLVRRRGQEARLRCSPMKGHSHVYWYRQLPEEGLKFMVYLQKENIIDESGMPKERFSAEFPKEGPSILRIQQVVRGDSAAYFCASSPREGNGLNEQFFGPGTRLTVL.